The 22 T cell receptor beta chains presented below share a single source sample, sequenced in a study of shared clonotypes between healthy human individuals. Naive CD8 cells comprised CD45RO-negative, CCR7-positively selected cells, excluding terminally differentiated effector memory CD45RA+ cells. Profiled with immunoSEQ multiplex PCR; TCRdb holds only in-frame clones, not every one. The sample carries some 2,100,000 clones, 85% to 95% recorded once. Sequencing input: naive CD8+ T cells from PBMCs. The receptors were gathered from a man younger than 35 in good health. Some clones in this sample may be carry-over from other donors' samples.

The chain carries TRBV4-2 and TRBJ1-1; TRBD1 is a possible D gene (5 bases). The V end lost 1 base, the J end lost 3 bases, and 15 bases lay between the germline ends. Germline V CDR1 and CDR2: LGHNA, YNFKEQ. The length of the CDR3 is 16 residues. This CDR3 reads CASSQGSILGDTEAFF. CDR3 coding DNA: TGTGCCAGCAGCCAAGGTTCCATTTTGGGGGACACTGAAGCTTTCTTT.

On this clone itself: Other nucleotide sequences in the sample specify the same CDR3. The chain carries TRBV28 and TRBJ1-5; the D is unclear. The CDR3 sequence is 14 residues long. Germline CDR1 is MDHEN and CDR2 is SYDVKM. The ends were cut back, 1 base at V and 1 base at J, with 5 bases in the middle. CDR3 in amino acids: CASSLLGSNQPQHF. Written as DNA, the CDR3 is TGTGCCAGCAGTTTATTAGGCAGCAATCAGCCCCAGCATTTT.

The rearrangement joins TRBV11-2 to TRBJ1-2; D possibly corresponds to TRBD1 (6 bases). The CDR3 length is 13 residues. Trimming left V 7 bases short and J 0 bases short, with 9 bases between. CDR1 and CDR2 (germline): SGHAT, FQNNGV. The CDR3 sequence is CASTTGTNYGYTF. The CDR3 DNA reads as TGTGCCAGCACCACAGGGACTAACTATGGCTACACCTTC. Full variable domain (missing parts from reference TRBV11-2 and TRBJ1-2): EAGVAQSPRYKIIEKRQSVAFWCNPISGHATLYWYQQILGQGPKLLIQFQNNGVVDDSQLPKDRFSAERLKGVDSTLKIQPAKLEDSAVYLCASTTGTNYGYTFGSGTRLTVV.

With regard to this clone: Other DNA sequences in this specimen translate into the identical CDR3. The CDR3 nucleotides read TGTGCCAGCAGCGCGACTGGGAGCTCCTACAATGAGCAGTTCTTC. It specifies CASSATGSSYNEQFF. The V and J genes are TRBV7-2 and TRBJ2-1; a weak D match, TRBD2 (5 bases). Trimming cost V 5 bases and J 0 bases, with 11 bases left between them. The CDR3 loop spans 15 amino acids. Germline CDR1 reads SGHTA; CDR2 reads FQGNSA.

The J gene is TRBJ2-3, the V gene TRBV9; 9 bases are shared with TRBD2. The germline CDR1 and CDR2 sequences are SGDLS and YYNGEE. J gave up 5 bases and V 2 bases, and 6 bases lay outside the gene matches. The CDR3 totals 15 residues. CDR3 sequence: CASSVIAGAGDTQYF. The CDR3 DNA reads as TGTGCCAGCAGCGTTATAGCGGGAGCTGGAGATACGCAGTATTTT.

The rearrangement links TRBV2 to TRBJ2-7; D gene unclear. The CDR3 covers 13 residues. Germline loops: CDR1 SNHLY, CDR2 FYNNEI. V lost 7 bases, J lost 0 bases, and 10 bases lay in between. The CDR3 coding sequence is TGTGCCAGCACTGGGCTATTCTCCTACGAGCAGTACTTC. It codes for CASTGLFSYEQYF.

This rearrangement joins TRBV11-2 to TRBJ2-7; D is ambiguous. V gave up 2 bases and J gave up 2 bases, with 10 bases separating them. The germline gives CDR1 SGHAT, CDR2 FQNNGV. The CDR3 is 14 residues long. This chain's CDR3 is CASSLSPGPYEQYF. In DNA form, the CDR3 reads TGTGCCAGCAGCTTAAGTCCGGGCCCCTACGAGCAGTACTTC. Full variable domain (outside the CDR3, taken from reference TRBV11-2 and TRBJ2-7): EAGVAQSPRYKIIEKRQSVAFWCNPISGHATLYWYQQILGQGPKLLIQFQNNGVVDDSQLPKDRFSAERLKGVDSTLKIQPAKLEDSAVYLCASSLSPGPYEQYFGPGTRLTVT.

The J gene is TRBJ2-1, the V gene TRBV11-2; 7 bases are shared with TRBD2. The CDR3 is 16 amino acids. The germline CDR1 and CDR2 sequences are SGHAT and FQNNGV. The ends lost 5 bases at V and 1 base at J; junction bases unmatched: 8. CDR3 in DNA: TGTGCCAGCAGCCTCCTGGCGGGAGCATCCTACAATGAGCAGTTCTTC. Translating gives CASSLLAGASYNEQFF. The full variable domain, its missing parts supplied by reference TRBV11-2 and TRBJ2-1, is EAGVAQSPRYKIIEKRQSVAFWCNPISGHATLYWYQQILGQGPKLLIQFQNNGVVDDSQLPKDRFSAERLKGVDSTLKIQPAKLEDSAVYLCASSLLAGASYNEQFFGPGTRLTVL.

This clone was counted once. The genes are TRBV4-1 and TRBJ2-7; no definite D call. Germline-derived CDR1 and CDR2 are MGHRA and YSYEKL. Trimming shortened V by 1 base and J by 3 bases, and 13 bases separated the two germline ends. The CDR3 loop spans 15 amino acids. This CDR3 is CASSQADGRIYEQYF. In DNA, the CDR3 is TGCGCCAGCAGCCAAGCCGACGGAAGGATCTACGAGCAGTACTTC.

V is TRBV25-1 and J is TRBJ1-5; 8 bases match TRBD1. V lost 3 bases to trimming and J lost 6 bases; unmatched junction nucleotides: 1. The CDR3 is 13 residues long. Per the germline V gene, CDR1 is MGHDK and CDR2 is SYGVNS. CDR3 residues: CASSDGTGQPQHF. Here the CDR3 DNA reads TGTGCCAGCAGTGATGGGACAGGTCAGCCCCAGCATTTT.

This clone was seen only a few times. The same CDR3 also results from other DNA sequences found in this sample. The chain carries TRBV5-4 and TRBJ2-1; no firm D call. Trimming removed 3 bases at V and 4 bases at J, with 5 bases between. The CDR3 runs to 12 residues. Germline V CDR1 and CDR2: SGHNT, YYREEE (reference sequence). CDR3 region: CASSSEYNEQFF. DNA for the CDR3: TGTGCCAGCAGCTCGGAGTACAATGAGCAGTTCTTC.

CDR3 sequence (DNA): TGTGCCAGCAGCTACACCACGGGGGGTGAGCAGTTCTTC. Its translation is CASSYTTGGEQFF. This rearrangement joins TRBV7-2 to TRBJ2-1; TRBD2 agrees at 7 bases. CDR1 is SGHTA, CDR2 FQGNSA, per germline. This CDR3 region has 13 residues. V was clipped by 4 bases and J by 9 bases; unmatched bases: 6.

The chain recombines TRBV28 with TRBJ2-2, with TRBD2 matching over 9 bases. Germline V lookup: CDR1 MDHEN, CDR2 SYDVKM. V was clipped by 6 bases and J by 0 bases; unmatched bases: 5. The CDR3 runs to 16 residues. The CDR3 DNA follows: TGTGCCAGCAGATTCATAGCGGGAGCGAACACCGGGGAGCTGTTTTTT. Amino acid sequence: CASRFIAGANTGELFF.

The chain is built from TRBV29-1 and TRBJ2-7; 14 bases map to TRBD2. Germline CDR1 is SQVTM and CDR2 is ANQGSEA. The CDR3 runs to 16 residues. J lost 4 bases, V lost 3 bases, and 8 bases had no gene match. The CDR3 region has the DNA TGCAGCGTTGACGGGGGGACTAGCGGGAGTTCTTACGAGCAGTACTTC. Amino acid sequence: CSVDGGTSGSSYEQYF.

This chain links TRBV7-8 with TRBJ2-7; D may correspond to TRBD1 or TRBD2 (5 bases each). The CDR3 is 17 amino acids. V gave up 1 base and J gave up 4 bases, with 20 bases separating them. Germline values: CDR1 SGHVS, CDR2 FQNEAQ. Here the CDR3 reads CASSLVRSDRILYEQYF. The CDR3 DNA reads as TGTGCCAGCAGCTTAGTGCGTAGCGACAGAATTTTGTACGAGCAGTACTTC.

The V call is TRBV28, the J call TRBJ2-7, with unresolved D. V gave up 4 bases and J gave up 0 bases, with 22 bases separating them. CDR3 size: 18 residues. CDR1 is MDHEN, CDR2 SYDVKM, per germline. CDR3 sequence: CASSSPRWVELSSYEQYF. In DNA, the CDR3 is TGTGCCAGCAGTTCGCCCCGGTGGGTAGAGCTCAGCTCCTACGAGCAGTACTTC.

V gene TRBV19 combines with J gene TRBJ2-2; the D call may be TRBD1 or TRBD2 (5 bases each). This CDR3 has 16 amino acids. With 7 bases removed from V and 2 bases from J, the gap between germline ends came to 17 bases. The germline CDR1 and CDR2 sequences are LNHDA and SQIVND (reference sequence). This chain's CDR3 is CASTPWGPLNTGELFF. The CDR3 DNA is TGTGCCAGTACGCCTTGGGGACCACTTAACACCGGGGAGCTGTTTTTT.

The gene calls are TRBV11-2 and TRBJ2-1; the match to TRBD2 covers 10 bases. CDR1 and CDR2 (germline): SGHAT, FQNNGV. This CDR3 spans 16 amino acids. The V segment lost 1 base and the J segment 7 bases; nucleotides outside the gene matches: 7. The chain's CDR3 is CASSLVRTSGPNEQFF. CDR3 sequence (DNA): TGTGCCAGCAGCTTAGTTCGGACTAGCGGCCCGAATGAGCAGTTCTTC.

The table lists this clone with a few counts. The V gene is TRBV11-1, the J gene TRBJ2-1; 10 bases align to TRBD2. CDR3 length equals 16 residues. CDR1 is SGHAT and CDR2 is FQDESV in the germline V gene (reference sequence). Trimming removed 5 bases from V and 8 bases from J; junction bases left unmatched: 12. The CDR3 loop is CASSPYHGTSVHEQFF. For the CDR3, the DNA is TGTGCCAGCAGCCCATACCATGGGACTAGCGTTCATGAGCAGTTCTTC.

The chain combines TRBV11-2 with TRBJ2-5; weak D call: TRBD2 (6 bases). Looked up from germline, CDR1 is SGHAT and CDR2 is FQNNGV. This CDR3 comprises 16 residues. The V end lost 4 bases, the J end lost 3 bases, and 18 bases lay between the germline ends. The CDR3 sequence is CASSSRDPKEEETQYF. The CDR3 DNA follows: TGTGCCAGCAGCTCGCGGGACCCTAAAGAAGAAGAGACCCAGTACTTC.

This rearrangement joins TRBV4-1 to TRBJ1-5; D is unclear. CDR1 is MGHRA and CDR2 is YSYEKL in the germline V gene. CDR3 length: 13 residues. V was shortened by 4 bases and J by 4 bases, with 8 bases between the two germline ends. The CDR3 reads CASSLTDNQPQHF. CDR3 nucleotides: TGCGCCAGCAGCCTCACGGATAATCAGCCCCAGCATTTT.

The CDR3 DNA reads as TGTGCCAGCAGTAGCGGGACAGGGGGCGGGACAGATACGCAGTATTTT. As protein: CASSSGTGGGTDTQYF. The J gene is TRBJ2-3, the V gene TRBV28; TRBD1 agrees at 12 bases. The germline gives CDR1 MDHEN, CDR2 SYDVKM. There are 16 residues in the CDR3. J gave up 3 bases and V 5 bases, and 6 bases lay outside the gene matches. Combining the CDR3 with reference TRBV28 and TRBJ2-3 gives the whole variable domain DVKVTQSSRYLVKRTGEKVFLECVQDMDHENMFWYRQDPGLGLRLIYFSYDVKMKEKGDIPEGYSVSREKKERFSLILESASTNQTSMYLCASSSGTGGGTDTQYFGPGTRLTVL.